This TCR beta chain stems from a study of tumor-infiltrating lymphocytes in primary liver carcinoma. With a constant-region primer, TCR beta cDNA was made from 450 to 500 ng of total RNA. Three nested multiplex PCR rounds, a slightly modified ARM-PCR, produced the libraries for TCR beta. Amplification in the first two PCR rounds was performed using TRBV1-TRBV30 forward primers and a C-beta reverse primer for approximately 10 cycles each. TCRdb processed the multiplex PCR reads anew with MiXCR; each CDR3 protein has one entry. The sample carries around 330,000 distinct CDR3 sequences, 65% recorded once. Trimming removed 2 bases from V and 5 bases from J, with 9 bases in between. This CDR3 comprises 13 residues. Germline V CDR1 and CDR2: SQVTM, ANQGSEA. This clonotype was seen ten or more times. The blood RNA (from unsorted whole blood) was obtained, and germline DNA was also extracted.

This TCR came from a man aged 40-55 years with primary liver carcinoma and hepatitis B virus infection. J is TRBJ1-4 and V is TRBV29-1, with D unresolved. The sample consisted of peripheral blood. The CDR3 loop is CSVESGENEKLFF. CDR3 DNA sequence: TGCAGCGTTGAATCGGGTGAAAATGAAAAACTGTTTTTT.